A single T cell receptor (beta chain) is shown here with its context. Antigen unknown. This entry belongs to a study of cytotoxic CD8 clonotypes in ibrutinib-treated CLL. Looking at the study overall: Sequencing produced an average of roughly 280,000 productive templates and 94,082 productive rearrangements per sample.

Measured with immunoSEQ multiplex PCR; TCRdb has only the in-frame clones, and not every one. The sample lists about 270,000 clones; around 76% were seen once. Study findings and constraints: Whereas clonality rose at ibrutinib response, it declined toward baseline at progression. Treatment saw public clonotypes, which were uncommon, either contract or stay stable.

CDR3 size: 14 residues. Germline CDR1 and CDR2: LNHNV and YYDKDF (reference sequence). Trimming shortened V by 6 bases and J by 3 bases, and 12 bases separated the two germline ends. The sequence was collected from a human donor with chronic lymphocytic leukemia. The starting material was PBMCs, obtained at disease progression, from a patient treated with ibrutinib. J is TRBJ2-1 and V is TRBV15; D is possibly TRBD1 (5 bases). The DNA for the CDR3 is TGTGCCACCAGTGGTGCAGGGCTCTACAATGAGCAGTTCTTC. It translates to CATSGAGLYNEQFF.